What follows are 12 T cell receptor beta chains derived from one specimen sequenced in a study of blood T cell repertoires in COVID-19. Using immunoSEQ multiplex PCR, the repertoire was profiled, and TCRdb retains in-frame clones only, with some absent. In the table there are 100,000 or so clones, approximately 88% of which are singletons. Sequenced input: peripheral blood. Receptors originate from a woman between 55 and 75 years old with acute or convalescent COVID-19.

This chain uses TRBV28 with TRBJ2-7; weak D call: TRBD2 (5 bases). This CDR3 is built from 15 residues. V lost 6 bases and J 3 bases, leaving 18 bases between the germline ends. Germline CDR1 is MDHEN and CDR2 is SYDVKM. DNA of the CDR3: TGTGCCAGCAGCCCCCTCGGCTGGGAGATCTACGAGCAGTACTTC. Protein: CASSPLGWEIYEQYF.

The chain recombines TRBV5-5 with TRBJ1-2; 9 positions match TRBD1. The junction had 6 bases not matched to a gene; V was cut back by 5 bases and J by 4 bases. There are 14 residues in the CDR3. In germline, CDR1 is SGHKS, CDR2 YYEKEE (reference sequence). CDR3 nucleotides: TGTGCCAGCAGGACGGACAGGGGCGTCTATGGCTACACCTTC. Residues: CASRTDRGVYGYTF.

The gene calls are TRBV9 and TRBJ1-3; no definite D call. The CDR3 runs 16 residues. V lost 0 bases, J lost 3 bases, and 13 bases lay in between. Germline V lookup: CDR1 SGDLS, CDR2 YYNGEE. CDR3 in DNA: TGTGCCAGCAGCGTAGAAGGCAGGTTAGGTGGAAACACCATATATTTT. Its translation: CASSVEGRLGGNTIYF.

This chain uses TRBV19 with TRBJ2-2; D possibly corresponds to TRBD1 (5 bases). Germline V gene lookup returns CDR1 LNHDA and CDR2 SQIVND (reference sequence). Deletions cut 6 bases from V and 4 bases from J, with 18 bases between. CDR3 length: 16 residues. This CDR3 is CASSLVGQGSTGELFF. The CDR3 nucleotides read TGTGCCAGTAGCCTAGTCGGCCAGGGAAGCACCGGGGAGCTGTTTTTT.

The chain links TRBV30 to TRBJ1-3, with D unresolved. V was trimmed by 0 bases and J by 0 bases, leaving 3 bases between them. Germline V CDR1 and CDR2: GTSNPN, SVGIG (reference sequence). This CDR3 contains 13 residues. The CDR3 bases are TGTGCCTGGAGTGTCAACTCTGGAAACACCATATATTTT. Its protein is CAWSVNSGNTIYF.

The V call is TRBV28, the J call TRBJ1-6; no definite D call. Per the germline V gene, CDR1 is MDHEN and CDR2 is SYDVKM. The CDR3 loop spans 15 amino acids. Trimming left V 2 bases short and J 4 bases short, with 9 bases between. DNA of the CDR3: TGTGCCAGCAGTTTAGGCCCGTCTTATAATTCACCCCTCCACTTT. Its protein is CASSLGPSYNSPLHF.

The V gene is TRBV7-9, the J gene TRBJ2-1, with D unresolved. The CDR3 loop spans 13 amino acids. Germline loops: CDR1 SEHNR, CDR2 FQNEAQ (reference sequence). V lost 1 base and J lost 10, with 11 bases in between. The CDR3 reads CASSLVGDGEQFF. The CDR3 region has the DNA TGTGCCAGCAGCTTAGTTGGAGACGGAGAGCAGTTCTTC.

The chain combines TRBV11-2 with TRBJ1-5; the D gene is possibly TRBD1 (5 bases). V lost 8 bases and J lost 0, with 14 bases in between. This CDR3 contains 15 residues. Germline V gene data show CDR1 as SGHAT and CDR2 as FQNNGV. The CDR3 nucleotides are TGTGCCAGCGCCGTGGGGGGATATAGCAATCAGCCCCAGCATTTT. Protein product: CASAVGGYSNQPQHF.

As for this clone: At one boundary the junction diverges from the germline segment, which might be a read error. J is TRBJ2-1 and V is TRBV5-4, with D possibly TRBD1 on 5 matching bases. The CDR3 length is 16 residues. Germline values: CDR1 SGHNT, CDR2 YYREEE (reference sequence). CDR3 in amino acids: CASSLAGSYSYNEQFF. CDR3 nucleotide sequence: TGTGCCAGCAGTTTGGCAGGGTCCTACTCCTACAATGAGCAGTTCTTC.

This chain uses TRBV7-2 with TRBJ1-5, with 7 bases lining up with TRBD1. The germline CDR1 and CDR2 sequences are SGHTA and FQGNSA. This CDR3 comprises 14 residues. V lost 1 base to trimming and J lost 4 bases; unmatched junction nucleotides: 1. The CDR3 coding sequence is TGTGCCAGCAGCTTAGTGGACAGGAATCAGCCCCAGCATTTT. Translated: CASSLVDRNQPQHF. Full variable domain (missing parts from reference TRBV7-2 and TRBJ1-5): GAGVSQSPSNKVTEKGKDVELRCDPISGHTALYWYRQSLGQGLEFLIYFQGNSAPDKSGLPSDRFSAERTGGSVSTLTIQRTQQEDSAVYLCASSLVDRNQPQHFGDGTRLSIL.

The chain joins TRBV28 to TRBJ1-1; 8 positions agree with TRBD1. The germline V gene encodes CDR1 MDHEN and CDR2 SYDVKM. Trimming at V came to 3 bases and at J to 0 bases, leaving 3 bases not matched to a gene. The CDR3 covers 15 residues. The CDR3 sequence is CASSLTGELNTEAFF. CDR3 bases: TGTGCCAGCAGTTTGACAGGGGAGTTGAACACTGAAGCTTTCTTT.

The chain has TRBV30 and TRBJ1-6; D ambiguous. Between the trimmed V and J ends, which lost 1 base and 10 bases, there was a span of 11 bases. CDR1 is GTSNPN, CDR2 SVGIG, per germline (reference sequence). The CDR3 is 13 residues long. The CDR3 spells CAWSGRVDSPLHF. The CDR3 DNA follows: TGTGCCTGGAGTGGGAGGGTGGACTCACCCCTCCACTTT. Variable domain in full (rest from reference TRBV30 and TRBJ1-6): SQTIHQWPATLVQPVGSPLSLECTVEGTSNPNLYWYRQAAGRGLQLLFYSVGIGQISSEVPQNLSASRPQDRQFILSSKKLLLSDSGFYLCAWSGRVDSPLHFGNGTRLTVT.